The clone carrying this T cell receptor beta chain was found many times. What it recognizes is unknown. This specimen comes from a study of blood T cells in healthy people across ages. Notes on the study in general: The authors considered diversity estimates from one million T cells to be underestimates. Significant beta diversity loss was already apparent by age roughly 40, declining roughly linearly.

Sample-barcoded 5' priming and a J-beta primer mix drove a second PCR of about 7 to 12 cycles. The authors tagged each cDNA molecule using a template-switch adaptor with 12 random nucleotides. MiXCR, applied by TCRdb to the 5' RACE reads, yields one record per CDR3 protein. Found here are 980,000 or so distinct CDR3 sequences, under 50% of them singletons; the top ten hold around an eighth. The V and J ends lost 6 bases and 6 bases respectively, with 7 bases between them. This CDR3 comprises 11 residues. Per germline, CDR1 MNHNY and CDR2 SVGAGI (reference sequence). The chain is built from TRBV6-6 and TRBJ2-3; D remains unclear. The source material was blood. This receptor was identified in a man aged 30-40 years in good health. The CDR3 DNA sequence: TGTGCCAGCAGACTACAGGATACGCAGTATTTT. It specifies CASRLQDTQYF.